These T cell receptor beta chains were read from a single sample in a study of blood T cells in healthy people across ages. TCRdb redid the calling of the 5' RACE reads with MiXCR, one entry per CDR3 protein. In the table there are 700,000 to 850,000 distinct CDR3 sequences, 36% of which are singletons. Sequenced sample: blood. Receptors originate from a man aged 18 to 30 in good health. The CDR3 runs from the conserved cysteine through the conserved F or W. The D gene is left open where the match is weak. Size tells how often a clone was seen (once, few, many) or the class of an expanded clone, and some rows leave it out.

cdr3_length	j_call	v_call	d_call	clone_size	cdr3_nt	cdr3_aa
13	TRBJ1-1	TRBV12-3/TRBV12-4	TRBD1	-	TGTGCCAGCAGGGGGGACAGGGGAACTGAAGCTTTCTTT	CASRGDRGTEAFF
16	TRBJ2-3	TRBV12-3/TRBV12-4	-	-	TGTGCCAGCAGTTTTCGTTGGCAGCTAAGCACAGATACGCAGTATTTT	CASSFRWQLSTDTQYF
15	TRBJ1-5	TRBV4-2	TRBD1	-	TGTGCCAGCAGCCCAGAGGGGGCTCTAAATCAGCCCCAGCATTTT	CASSPEGALNQPQHF
14	TRBJ2-3	TRBV5-1	-	many	TGCGCCAGCAGCTTGGCGGCCGGGTTGGATACGCAGTATTTT	CASSLAAGLDTQYF
16	TRBJ2-3	TRBV7-2	TRBD2	many	TGTGCCAGCAGCCGGGGACTAGCGGGGAGCACAGATACGCAGTATTTT	CASSRGLAGSTDTQYF
12	TRBJ1-2	TRBV27	-	-	TGTGCCAGCAGCACGGTTGGTTATGGCTACACCTTC	CASSTVGYGYTF
16	TRBJ1-3	TRBV7-2	-	few	TGTGCCAGCAGCTCACCCACAGAACCCTCTGGAAACACCATATATTTT	CASSSPTEPSGNTIYF
13	TRBJ1-5	TRBV7-2	-	-	TGTGCCAGCAGCTTTTCGGATTCTCAGCCCCAGCATTTT	CASSFSDSQPQHF
15	TRBJ2-5	TRBV4-3	-	-	TGCGCCAGCAGCCAAACCGGGGGGCAGGGGGCCCAGCAGTACTTC	CASSQTGGQGAQQYF
15	TRBJ2-1	TRBV12-3/TRBV12-4	-	few	TGTGCCAGCACCCTCCCCGGGGCTAATAACAATGAGCAGTTCTTC	CASTLPGANNNEQFF
18	TRBJ2-7	TRBV20-1	-	few	TGCAGTGCTAGGATGGGAGGCCACGGGACTGGGTACCCCTACGAGCAGTACTTC	CSARMGGHGTGYPYEQYF
15	TRBJ1-1	TRBV6-2/TRBV6-3	-	-	TGTGCCAGCAGTTACTCTCGTGACTGGAACACTGAAGCTTTCTTT	CASSYSRDWNTEAFF
14	TRBJ2-3	TRBV20-1	TRBD1	-	TGCAGTGCCCCGGACAGGGAGAGCACAGATACGCAGTATTTT	CSAPDRESTDTQYF
18	TRBJ2-3	TRBV27	TRBD1	-	TGTGCCAGCAGTCCCGGGACAGGGGGATTAGGGACCACAGATACGCAGTATTTT	CASSPGTGGLGTTDTQYF
15	TRBJ1-2	TRBV12-3/TRBV12-4	-	few	TGTGCCAGCAGTTTAGCAGGGGAAGGGAACTATGGCTACACCTTC	CASSLAGEGNYGYTF
15	TRBJ2-5	TRBV29-1	-	-	TGCAGCGTTGAAGGGGCGGGGTGGTCCTACAATGAGCAGTACTTC	CSVEGAGWSYNEQYF
13	TRBJ1-2	TRBV14	-	few	TGTGCCAGCAGCCACACAGGACAGCCCGGCTACACCTTC	CASSHTGQPGYTF
17	TRBJ1-5	TRBV28	TRBD1	-	TGTGCCAGCAGGCCAGACAGGGTTGGTTTTCGGTCTCAGCCCCAGCATTTT	CASRPDRVGFRSQPQHF
14	TRBJ1-4	TRBV2	-	few	TGTGCCAGCAGTGATGGGCAGGGTGGGGAAAAACTGTTTTTT	CASSDGQGGEKLFF
16	TRBJ1-3	TRBV7-2	TRBD1	-	TGTGCCAGCAGCTTGGGGGACAGGGTCTCTGGAAACACCATATATTTT	CASSLGDRVSGNTIYF
16	TRBJ2-7	TRBV6-6	-	-	TGTGCCAGCAGTACCACCGGACAGCGGGCCGACTACGAGCAGTACTTC	CASSTTGQRADYEQYF
16	TRBJ2-3	TRBV12-3/TRBV12-4	TRBD1	many	TGTGCCAGCAGTCCCCCCAACAGGGGGGGCACAGATACGCAGTATTTT	CASSPPNRGGTDTQYF
14	TRBJ2-3	TRBV6-1	TRBD1	-	TGTGCCAGCACTTCGGGACAGGATTCAGAGACGCAGTATTTT	CASTSGQDSETQYF
15	TRBJ1-4	TRBV4-2	-	once	TGTGCCAGCAGCCAAGACCAGGGGATTAATGAAAAACTGTTTTTT	CASSQDQGINEKLFF
16	TRBJ2-1	TRBV5-6	-	few	TGTGCCAGCAGCGCCAGTACTTGGGTATTCCTCGGTGAGCAGTTCTTC	CASSASTWVFLGEQFF
13	TRBJ2-1	TRBV20-1	-	few	TGCAGTGCCACCCGGGACAACTCCTACGAGCAGTTCTTC	CSATRDNSYEQFF
15	TRBJ2-7	TRBV2	-	-	TGTGCCAGCTCCTACCGAACGAGGGCCCTCTACGAGCAGTACTTC	CASSYRTRALYEQYF
16	TRBJ2-3	TRBV20-1	-	-	TGCAGTGCTAGTGGGGAATGGGGACAAAGCACAGATACGCAGTATTTT	CSASGEWGQSTDTQYF
12	TRBJ1-5	TRBV7-2	-	few	TGTGCCAGCAGCTACGAGTCTCAGCCCCAGCATTTT	CASSYESQPQHF
14	TRBJ2-3	TRBV2	TRBD2	few	TGTGCCAGCAGTGTCGGGGGGGCTGTAGATACGCAGTATTTT	CASSVGGAVDTQYF
16	TRBJ2-1	TRBV10-3	TRBD2	many	TGTGCCATCAGTGAGTCTCAGCGGGGGGCGAACAATGAGCAGTTCTTC	CAISESQRGANNEQFF
17	TRBJ2-1	TRBV7-2	TRBD2	few	TGTGCCAGCACCATGGGGACTAGCGGGGGGGCTAGGTATGAGCAGTTCTTC	CASTMGTSGGARYEQFF
13	TRBJ1-1	TRBV7-6	-	-	TGTGCCAGCAGTGCCGCTGATAACACTGAAGCTTTCTTT	CASSAADNTEAFF
14	TRBJ2-5	TRBV5-1	TRBD1	-	TGCGCCAGCAGTGCTGACAGGGGGCTGGAGACCCAGTACTTC	CASSADRGLETQYF
16	TRBJ1-5	TRBV7-8	-	few	TGTGCCAGCAGCCCCCCGTCTTTCTGGGGCAATCAGCCCCAGCATTTT	CASSPPSFWGNQPQHF
15	TRBJ1-4	TRBV27	-	few	TGTGCCAGCAGTTTAGGGCAGGGTGATGGTGAAAAACTGTTTTTT	CASSLGQGDGEKLFF
18	TRBJ2-4	TRBV27	TRBD2	-	TGTGCCAGCAGACCCTTCGGGGGGCTAGCGGGGCTCCCAGAGGCCCAGTACTTC	CASRPFGGLAGLPEAQYF
16	TRBJ1-1	TRBV27	TRBD1	-	TGTGTCAGCCTTGGCGGACAGGGCTGGGGAAGGACTGAAGCTTTCTTT	CVSLGGQGWGRTEAFF
15	TRBJ2-7	TRBV12-3/TRBV12-4	-	many	TGTGCCAGCAGTTTAGGGGCAGGGGGGTATATAGAGCAGTACTTC	CASSLGAGGYIEQYF
14	TRBJ1-1	TRBV29-1	-	-	TGCAGCGTTGAAGGGGCTCAGGGAAGCACTGAAGCTTTCTTT	CSVEGAQGSTEAFF
15	TRBJ2-6	TRBV7-3	-	few	TGTGCCAGCAGCTTATTGACCTCTGGGGCCAACGTCCTGACTTTC	CASSLLTSGANVLTF
15	TRBJ2-5	TRBV15	-	few	TGTGCCACCAGCAGAGATCACGGGGTTGGGGAGACCCAGTACTTC	CATSRDHGVGETQYF
13	TRBJ2-7	TRBV6-5	TRBD2	-	TGTGCCAGCAGTATCGAGCGGGGAGATGAGCAGTACTTC	CASSIERGDEQYF
16	TRBJ1-1	TRBV5-1	-	few	TGCGCCAGCAGCCCCCTTGGGGGCGGGCTGAACACTGAAGCTTTCTTT	CASSPLGGGLNTEAFF
16	TRBJ2-2	TRBV7-2	-	-	TGTGCCAGCAGCTTAGCAGCTGGCGTAATCACCGGGGAGCTGTTTTTT	CASSLAAGVITGELFF
15	TRBJ2-3	TRBV18	-	-	TGTGCCAGCTCACCAATTCAGGGACGCACAGATACGCAGTATTTT	CASSPIQGRTDTQYF
17	TRBJ2-3	TRBV20-1	-	many	TGCAGTGCTAGAGTGGGGCGGGGATCCACTAGCACAGATACGCAGTATTTT	CSARVGRGSTSTDTQYF
14	TRBJ1-2	TRBV6-6	-	-	TGTGCCAGCAGCGCGTTACGGGGAGGAGAAGGCTACACCTTC	CASSALRGGEGYTF
15	TRBJ2-5	TRBV7-2	TRBD1	few	TGTGCCAGCAGCTTGACAGGGATTCGGGGAGAGACCCAGTACTTC	CASSLTGIRGETQYF
12	TRBJ2-5	TRBV7-2	-	many	TGTGCCAGCAGCTCAGGATTGGGGACCCAGTACTTC	CASSSGLGTQYF
15	TRBJ2-3	TRBV4-1	-	-	TGCGCCAGCAGCCAAGAGGGGATATCCACAGATACGCAGTATTTT	CASSQEGISTDTQYF
16	TRBJ2-7	TRBV10-2	-	-	TGCGCCAGCAGTGACTTACCTGTGAGCTCCTACAATGAGCAGTACTTC	CASSDLPVSSYNEQYF
14	TRBJ1-1	TRBV18	-	-	TGTGCCAGCTCCCCGCGGTCGGACGGCACTGAAGCTTTCTTT	CASSPRSDGTEAFF